A selection of T cell receptor beta chains follows, all from one sample in a study of long-term antiretroviral therapy in people with HIV. This table comes from immunoSEQ multiplex PCR, and its TCRdb copy is limited to in-frame clones, with some not included. The sample includes some 11,000 clones, under 85% seen only once; the top ten take roughly 12%. This sample comprised unsorted PBMCs, obtained 0.8 years before starting antiretroviral therapy. These receptors originate from a woman aged 40 to 49 with HIV. CDR3s include the opening cysteine and the closing phenylalanine or tryptophan. D genes are given only for firm matches. Size tells how often a clone was seen (once, few, many) or the class of an expanded clone, and some rows leave it out.

V: TRBV6-5; J: TRBJ2-3; D: -; size: -; CDR3: CASNSVATDTQYF; DNA: TGTGCCAGCAATTCGGTGGCCACAGATACGCAGTATTTT
V: TRBV5-8; J: TRBJ2-7; D: -; size: medium-sized; CDR3: CASSPSDGLEQYF; DNA: TGTGCCAGCAGTCCAAGCGATGGACTGGAGCAGTACTTC
V: TRBV19; J: TRBJ2-1; D: -; size: -; CDR3: CATGTGPIGNEQFF; DNA: TGTGCCACCGGGACGGGACCTATAGGCAATGAGCAGTTCTTC
V: TRBV11-3; J: TRBJ2-4; D: TRBD1; size: few; CDR3: CASSSRGQNIQYF; DNA: TGTGCCAGCAGCTCCAGGGGACAGAACATTCAGTACTTC
V: TRBV30; J: TRBJ2-3; D: -; size: -; CDR3: CAWSARSADTQYF; DNA: TGTGCCTGGAGTGCAAGGAGCGCAGATACGCAGTATTTT
V: TRBV13; J: TRBJ2-5; D: TRBD1; size: -; CDR3: CASSTLTSGQGGQETQYF; DNA: TGTGCCAGCAGCACGTTGACCTCGGGACAGGGGGGGCAAGAGACCCAGTACTTC
V: TRBV29-1; J: TRBJ2-3; D: -; size: -; CDR3: CSGRRAAGTDTQYF; DNA: TGCAGCGGACGGAGGGCCGCCGGCACAGATACGCAGTATTTT
V: TRBV7-8; J: TRBJ2-1; D: -; size: -; CDR3: CASSPGRDPYNEQFF; DNA: TGTGCCAGCAGCCCCGGGAGAGACCCCTACAATGAGCAGTTCTTC
V: TRBV7-2; J: TRBJ2-2; D: TRBD2; size: -; CDR3: CASSLGMAGAGELFF; DNA: TGTGCCAGCAGCTTAGGGATGGCGGGGGCCGGGGAGCTGTTTTTT
V: TRBV28; J: TRBJ2-1; D: -; size: once; CDR3: CASSLQTSLGEQFF; DNA: TGTGCCAGCAGTTTACAGACTAGTTTAGGTGAGCAGTTCTTC
V: TRBV15; J: TRBJ1-5; D: -; size: -; CDR3: CATSRDPGVSNQPQHF; DNA: TGTGCCACCAGCAGAGATCCCGGGGTTAGCAATCAGCCCCAGCATTTT
V: TRBV5-1; J: TRBJ1-2; D: -; size: once; CDR3: CASSYLTGSNYGYTF; DNA: TGCGCCAGCAGCTATCTGACAGGCTCAAACTATGGCTACACCTTC
V: TRBV4-2; J: TRBJ2-7; D: -; size: -; CDR3: CASSQDRGAYEQYF; DNA: TGTGCCAGCAGCCAAGACCGCGGGGCATACGAGCAGTACTTC
V: TRBV5-8; J: TRBJ2-5; D: -; size: -; CDR3: CASSPGTLGTQYF; DNA: TGTGCCAGCAGCCCCGGGACACTAGGGACCCAGTACTTC
V: TRBV7-6; J: TRBJ2-5; D: TRBD2; size: -; CDR3: CASRQTSGRETQYF; DNA: TGTGCCAGCAGGCAGACTAGCGGAAGAGAGACCCAGTACTTC
V: TRBV9; J: TRBJ2-7; D: -; size: once; CDR3: CASSVGPREDYEQYF; DNA: TGTGCCAGCAGCGTAGGGCCAAGGGAAGACTACGAGCAGTACTTC